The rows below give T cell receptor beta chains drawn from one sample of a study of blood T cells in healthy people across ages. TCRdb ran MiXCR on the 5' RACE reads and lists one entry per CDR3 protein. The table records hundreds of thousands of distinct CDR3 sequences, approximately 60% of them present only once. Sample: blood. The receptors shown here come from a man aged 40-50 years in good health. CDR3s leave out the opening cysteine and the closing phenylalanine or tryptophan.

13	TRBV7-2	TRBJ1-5	ASRLADRGNQPQH
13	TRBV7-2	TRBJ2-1	ASTIQGVGNNEQF
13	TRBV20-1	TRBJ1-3	SAPGQGAGGNTIY
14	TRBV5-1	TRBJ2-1	ASSLEAGGLVGSEF
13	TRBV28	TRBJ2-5	ASSLTRWYLETQY
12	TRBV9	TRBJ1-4	ASSVGPENEKLF
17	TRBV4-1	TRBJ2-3	ASSQDYTGGQGGTDTQY
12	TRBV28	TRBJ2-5	ASGAGGLWKTQY
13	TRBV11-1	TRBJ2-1	ASSLAGGLAREQF
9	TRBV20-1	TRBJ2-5	RAIRTSEAY
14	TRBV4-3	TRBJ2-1	ASSQDVGGQAGEQF
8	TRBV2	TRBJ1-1	AELGAEAF
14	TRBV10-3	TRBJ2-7	AISDPNLGEAYEQY
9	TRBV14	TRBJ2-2	AIPLDGELF
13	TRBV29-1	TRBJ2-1	SVGEGRLNYNEQF
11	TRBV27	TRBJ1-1	ASSPGQGAEAF
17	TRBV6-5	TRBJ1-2	ASSYSGQGAIVGNYGYT
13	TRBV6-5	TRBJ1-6	ASSETGSNNSPLH
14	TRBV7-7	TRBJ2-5	ASSLGSGLNQETQY
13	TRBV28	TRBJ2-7	ASSPTSGRAHEQY
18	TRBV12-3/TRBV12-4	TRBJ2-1	ASSHTPTALAGGHFNEQF
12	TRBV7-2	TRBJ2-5	ASSLGQTGETQY
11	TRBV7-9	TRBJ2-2	ARAQANTGELF
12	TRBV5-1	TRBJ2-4	ASMVAGAQGEQY
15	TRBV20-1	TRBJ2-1	SAITSVIQGAYNEQF
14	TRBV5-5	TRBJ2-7	ASSRITSGWAYEQY
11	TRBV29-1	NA	SVAAGVDNEQY
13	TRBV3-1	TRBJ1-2	ASSPPGGRTDGYT
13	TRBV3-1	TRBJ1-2	ASSQDNGLTYDYT
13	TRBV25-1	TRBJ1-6	ASSETTAPNPPLH
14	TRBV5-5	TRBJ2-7	ASSSGTSGKGGEQY
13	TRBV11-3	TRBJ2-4	ASSFRGSPPTKQY
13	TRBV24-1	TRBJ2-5	AISVTGGGQETQY
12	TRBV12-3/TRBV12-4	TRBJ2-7	ASSFRTGDYEQY
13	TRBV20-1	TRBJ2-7	SASSPGQRKYEQY
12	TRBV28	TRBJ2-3	ASRPGLAGDTQY
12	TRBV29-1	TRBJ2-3	SVVLAGVTDTQY
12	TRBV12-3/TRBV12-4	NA	ASSLPGEVVEQY
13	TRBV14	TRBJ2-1	ASRDTGTSYNEQF
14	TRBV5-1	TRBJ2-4	ASSLVGRIAKNIPY
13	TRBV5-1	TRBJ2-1	ASSPDVGRDGEQF
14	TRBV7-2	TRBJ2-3	ASSPPLDPKTDTQY
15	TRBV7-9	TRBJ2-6	ASSRTGHLSGANALT
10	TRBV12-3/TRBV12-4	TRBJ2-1	AGSTQLNEQF
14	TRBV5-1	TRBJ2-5	ASSSRTGGFQETQY
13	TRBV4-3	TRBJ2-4	ASSQDRPPGNIQY
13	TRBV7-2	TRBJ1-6	ASSLDLGPNSPLH
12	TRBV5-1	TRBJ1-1	ASSLKGQGTEAF
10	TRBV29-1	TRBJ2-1	SGEQGLEEQF
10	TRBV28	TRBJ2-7	ASSQITGMKY
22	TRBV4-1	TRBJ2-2	ASSQDLSGRRESTLNSNTGELF
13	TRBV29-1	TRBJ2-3	SVEGPGQGTDTQY
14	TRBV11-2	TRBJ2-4	ASSSPGQREGNIQY